The 18 T cell receptor beta chains in this list originate from one sample, sequenced in a study of T cell responses to AZD1222 COVID-19 vaccine. The protocol was immunoSEQ multiplex PCR, while the TCRdb copy is restricted to in-frame clones and leaves out a portion. This sample carries about 52,000 clones, around 90% of them seen once, and the ten largest clones take approximately 2.6%. Sequencing was performed on peripheral blood, taken 28 days after the second AZD1222 dose. The receptors derive from an adult who received the AZD1222 COVID-19 vaccine.

The chain has TRBV28 and TRBJ2-1; D is ambiguous. Germline V gene data show CDR1 as MDHEN and CDR2 as SYDVKM. Trimming pared 6 bases from V and 1 base from J, leaving 10 bases between. There are 14 residues in the CDR3. The CDR3 bases are TGTGCCAGCAGCCCCGTTGGGTCCTACAATGAGCAGTTCTTC. As protein: CASSPVGSYNEQFF.

V usage is TRBV7-3 and J usage is TRBJ2-7; D might be TRBD1 (6 bases). Germline CDR1 and CDR2: SGHTA and FQGTGA. Deletions cut 2 bases from V and 2 bases from J, with 16 bases between. CDR3 length: 16 residues. The CDR3 nucleotides read TGTGCCAGCAGCTTAGGGGACACTCGAGGGCCCTACGAGCAGTACTTC. Translating gives CASSLGDTRGPYEQYF.

The table lists this clone with a few counts. The chain has TRBV29-1 and TRBJ2-7, with a possible D match to TRBD2 (5 bases). Trimming removed 4 bases from V and 0 bases from J, with 10 bases in between. Germline V gene sequence: CDR1 SQVTM, CDR2 ANQGSEA. The CDR3 has 13 residues. Here the CDR3 reads CSVVREGSYEQYF. DNA of the CDR3: TGCAGCGTTGTACGGGAAGGCTCCTACGAGCAGTACTTC.

This clone has a handful of counts. The V call is TRBV28, the J call TRBJ2-1; 7 bases are shared with TRBD2. The germline V gene encodes CDR1 MDHEN and CDR2 SYDVKM. The CDR3 has 16 amino acids. J lost 4 bases, V lost 5 bases, and 11 bases had no gene match. The CDR3 DNA follows: TGTGCCAGCAGTGGATTGGCGGTGGGACTATACAATGAGCAGTTCTTC. Protein product: CASSGLAVGLYNEQFF.

The chain is built from TRBV5-1 and TRBJ1-6; 7 bases align to TRBD1. V dropped 4 bases and J dropped 4; count of bases not matched to a gene: 5. Germline V gene sequence: CDR1 SGHRS, CDR2 YFSETQ. This CDR3 comprises 15 residues. The CDR3 nucleotides are TGCGCCAGCAGCACCCGACAGGGTTATAATTCACCCCTCCACTTT. Its protein is CASSTRQGYNSPLHF.

V usage is TRBV28 and J usage is TRBJ2-4; D might be TRBD1 (5 bases). Trimming shortened V by 6 bases and J by 0 bases, and 12 bases separated the two germline ends. The CDR3 has 15 amino acids. Germline V gene lookup returns CDR1 MDHEN and CDR2 SYDVKM. CDR3 nucleotide sequence: TGTGCCAGCAGCGAGACAGACCTAGCCAAAAACATTCAGTACTTC. The encoded protein is CASSETDLAKNIQYF. Filled out from reference TRBV28 and TRBJ2-4, the complete variable domain reads DVKVTQSSRYLVKRTGEKVFLECVQDMDHENMFWYRQDPGLGLRLIYFSYDVKMKEKGDIPEGYSVSREKKERFSLILESASTNQTSMYLCASSETDLAKNIQYFGAGTRLSVL.

The chain is built from TRBV28 and TRBJ1-1; TRBD1 agrees at 7 bases. V lost 5 bases, J lost 1 base, and 7 bases stayed unmatched. Germline V gives CDR1 MDHEN, CDR2 SYDVKM. The CDR3 contains 15 residues. The CDR3 here is CASSRPDRQNTEAFF. CDR3 nucleotides: TGTGCCAGCAGTCGGCCGGACAGGCAGAACACTGAAGCTTTCTTT. Drawing the rest from reference TRBV28 and TRBJ1-1, the complete variable domain is DVKVTQSSRYLVKRTGEKVFLECVQDMDHENMFWYRQDPGLGLRLIYFSYDVKMKEKGDIPEGYSVSREKKERFSLILESASTNQTSMYLCASSRPDRQNTEAFFGQGTRLTVV.

The chain uses TRBV11-2 and TRBJ1-4; TRBD1 matches at 8 bases. V dropped 2 bases and J dropped 8; count of bases not matched to a gene: 7. CDR3 length equals 15 residues. Germline CDR1 and CDR2: SGHAT and FQNNGV. The CDR3 coding sequence is TGTGCCAGCAGCTTAAGTGGGACAGGTGGGGAAAAACTGTTTTTT. This gives the protein CASSLSGTGGEKLFF.

The chain recombines TRBV2 with TRBJ2-3; D gene ambiguous. In germline, CDR1 is SNHLY, CDR2 FYNNEI. Trimming left V 4 bases short and J 2 bases short, with 1 base between. The CDR3 is 11 residues long. The CDR3 nucleotides are TGTGCCAGCAGTGCCACAGATACGCAGTATTTT. It is translated as CASSATDTQYF.

A single count supports this clone. This chain links TRBV9 with TRBJ2-3; 13 bases match TRBD2. The V segment lost 1 base and the J segment 4 bases; nucleotides outside the gene matches: 0. CDR1 is SGDLS, CDR2 YYNGEE, per germline. This CDR3 has 15 residues. The CDR3 is CASSVTSGRADTQYF. The CDR3 region has the DNA TGTGCCAGCAGCGTAACTAGCGGGAGGGCAGATACGCAGTATTTT.

By proportion, this clone is medium-sized (0.01 to 0.1%). The chain joins TRBV19 to TRBJ2-1; D is uncertain. Germline V gene lookup returns CDR1 LNHDA and CDR2 SQIVND (reference sequence). V lost 2 bases to trimming and J lost 5 bases, with 4 bases between them. This CDR3 contains 12 residues. The DNA for the CDR3 is TGTGCCAGTAGTATATCCAACAATGAGCAGTTCTTC. It specifies CASSISNNEQFF.

The chain recombines TRBV2 with TRBJ2-2, with 8 bases aligning to TRBD1. V lost 5 bases to trimming and J lost 7 bases; unmatched junction nucleotides: 9. Germline V gene sequence: CDR1 SNHLY, CDR2 FYNNEI. The CDR3 is made up of 15 amino acids. DNA for the CDR3: TGTGCCAGCAGTAGCCCCAGGGGGCAGGTCGGGGAGCTGTTTTTT. Protein: CASSSPRGQVGELFF.

This sequence joins TRBV7-9 and TRBJ1-4; possible D gene TRBD1, 5 bases. The CDR3 spans 18 residues. Looked up from germline, CDR1 is SEHNR and CDR2 is FQNEAQ (reference sequence). V shed 5 bases and J shed 3 bases, with 22 bases lying between them. CDR3 sequence reads: CASSPDRGPRRANEKLFF. CDR3 nucleotide sequence: TGTGCCAGCAGCCCCGACCGGGGCCCCCGGAGGGCTAATGAAAAACTGTTTTTT.

The chain links TRBV29-1 to TRBJ2-7, with 7 bases lining up with TRBD1. Germline V gives CDR1 SQVTM, CDR2 ANQGSEA. The CDR3 consists of 12 residues. V lost 4 bases and J lost 11; bases outside the gene matches: 11. Here the CDR3 reads CSVVWGQFGEYF. CDR3 nucleotides: TGCAGCGTTGTATGGGGACAGTTTGGCGAGTACTTC.

The V gene is TRBV5-1, the J gene TRBJ2-5; 7 nucleotides agree with TRBD1. Germline V gene data show CDR1 as SGHRS and CDR2 as YFSETQ. This CDR3 spans 15 amino acids. Trimming removed 4 bases from V and 1 base from J; junction bases left unmatched: 7. CDR3 nucleotide sequence: TGCGCCAGCAGCCGAAGGCCAGGGGGCCAAGAGACCCAGTACTTC. Residues: CASSRRPGGQETQYF. Variable domain in full (rest from reference TRBV5-1 and TRBJ2-5): KAGVTQTPRYLIKTRGQQVTLSCSPISGHRSVSWYQQTPGQGLQFLFEYFSETQRNKGNFPGRFSGRQFSNSRSEMNVSTLELGDSALYLCASSRRPGGQETQYFGPGTRLLVL.

The rearrangement uses TRBV7-6 and TRBJ2-7; D gene uncertain. Germline CDR1 and CDR2: SGHVS and FNYEAQ. The CDR3 is 14 residues long. The V gene lost 5 bases and the J gene lost 2 bases, with 13 bases spanning the gap. In nucleotides, the CDR3 is TGTGCCAGCAGCCGCGACCCGCCCCCCTACGAGCAGTACTTC. Translating it yields CASSRDPPPYEQYF.

The chain combines TRBV14 with TRBJ2-1; D is possibly TRBD2 (7 bases). The CDR3 covers 17 residues. The germline gives CDR1 SGHDN, CDR2 FVKESK. Trimming removed 4 bases at V and 6 bases at J, with 22 bases between. CDR3 amino acids: CASSPMGGGSPGNEQFF. The CDR3 DNA is TGTGCCAGCAGCCCGATGGGGGGCGGGAGCCCCGGCAATGAGCAGTTCTTC. Together with reference TRBV14 and TRBJ2-1, the CDR3 gives the full variable domain: EAGVTQFPSHSVIEKGQTVTLRCDPISGHDNLYWYRRVMGKEIKFLLHFVKESKQDESGMPNNRFLAERTGGTYSTLKVQPAELEDSGVYFCASSPMGGGSPGNEQFFGPGTRLTVL.

For this clone: This sample includes further DNA sequences coding for the same CDR3. The rearrangement uses TRBV3-1 (or the pseudogene TRBV3-2) and TRBJ2-1; possibly TRBD1 for D (5 bases). Germline-derived CDR1 and CDR2 are LGHDT and YNNKEL (reference sequence). Between the trimmed V and J ends, which lost 1 base and 0 bases, there was a span of 10 bases. This CDR3 has 16 residues. CDR3 sequence: CASSQGGGSSYNEQFF. As DNA, the CDR3 is TGTGCCAGCAGCCAAGGGGGCGGAAGCTCCTACAATGAGCAGTTCTTC.